The 22 T cell receptor beta chains below come from one sample, sequenced in a study of shared clonotypes between healthy human individuals. In the naive CD8 group, cells lacked CD45RO and were positively selected for CCR7, so terminally differentiated effector memory CD45RA+ cells were left out. The assay was immunoSEQ multiplex PCR, and TCRdb's table has in-frame clones only and misses some. The sample shows roughly 2.1 million clones, approximately 94% of them seen only once. Sequencing was done on a sample of naive CD8+ T cells from PBMCs. The source of these receptors is a man younger than 35 in good health. Some clones in this sample may be carry-over from other donors' samples.

This chain uses TRBV6-5 with TRBJ2-7; possibly TRBD2 for D (5 bases). Germline lookup yields CDR1 MNHEY and CDR2 SVGAGI. This CDR3 has 15 amino acids. The V gene lost 2 bases and the J gene lost 0 bases, with 11 bases spanning the gap. The CDR3 spells CASSYADGNSYEQYF. For the CDR3, the DNA is TGTGCCAGCAGTTACGCCGACGGGAACTCCTACGAGCAGTACTTC.

J is TRBJ2-6 and V is TRBV5-1; TRBD2 is a possible D gene (5 bases). CDR3 size: 16 residues. CDR1 is SGHRS, CDR2 YFSETQ, per germline. The V end lost 2 bases, the J end lost 4 bases, and 13 bases lay between the germline ends. The CDR3 DNA is TGCGCCAGCAGCTTCGGGGATCCATACGGGGCCAACGTCCTGACTTTC. This codes for CASSFGDPYGANVLTF.

This rearrangement joins TRBV28 to TRBJ2-3, with 7 bases that match TRBD1. The CDR3 totals 14 residues. V trimming: 3 bases; J trimming: 4 bases; junction bases outside the gene matches: 4. Per germline, CDR1 MDHEN and CDR2 SYDVKM. The CDR3 loop reads CASSLTGSADTQYF. The CDR3 region has the DNA TGTGCCAGCAGTTTGACAGGGTCGGCAGATACGCAGTATTTT.

The chain is built from TRBV28 and TRBJ2-1, with D possibly matching TRBD2 (5 bases). Trimming removed 7 bases from V and 9 bases from J, with 16 bases in between. Per the germline V gene, CDR1 is MDHEN and CDR2 is SYDVKM. This CDR3 has 13 residues. CDR3 sequence (DNA): TGTGCCAGCACTCGGGATCTAAAGGGTGAGCAGTTCTTC. It yields the protein CASTRDLKGEQFF.

The gene calls are TRBV7-9 and TRBJ1-1; D may be TRBD1 (5 bases). The CDR3 runs to 17 residues. Trimming shortened V by 3 bases and J by 3 bases, and 20 bases separated the two germline ends. Germline lookup yields CDR1 SEHNR and CDR2 FQNEAQ (reference sequence). The CDR3 DNA is TGTGCCAGCAGCTTGAGAGGGGTCGGTCAATGGTACACTGAAGCTTTCTTT. Protein sequence: CASSLRGVGQWYTEAFF.

The chain has TRBV23-1 and TRBJ1-1; 10 bases match TRBD1. TRBV23-1 is identified as an open reading frame with a role that is uncertain. V was clipped by 2 bases and J by 4 bases; unmatched bases: 16. The CDR3 has 19 amino acids. Written as DNA, the CDR3 is TGCGCCAGCAGTCAAGGGGGAATACCTATGACAGGGGGCCGCACTGAAGCTTTCTTT. The encoded protein is CASSQGGIPMTGGRTEAFF.

V gene TRBV30 combines with J gene TRBJ2-3, with 9 bases lining up with TRBD2. Germline V CDR1 and CDR2: GTSNPN, SVGIG (reference sequence). The ends lost 3 bases at V and 5 bases at J; junction bases unmatched: 6. The CDR3 runs to 14 residues. The CDR3 loop is CAWRQAGGRDTQYF. The CDR3 DNA is TGTGCCTGGAGACAAGCGGGAGGCAGAGATACGCAGTATTTT. The full variable domain, with the rest looked up from reference TRBV30 and TRBJ2-3, is SQTIHQWPATLVQPVGSPLSLECTVEGTSNPNLYWYRQAAGRGLQLLFYSVGIGQISSEVPQNLSASRPQDRQFILSSKKLLLSDSGFYLCAWRQAGGRDTQYFGPGTRLTVL.

Concerning this clone: Germline and junction disagree at one end, which may indicate a read error. This chain uses TRBV9 with TRBJ2-1, with 7 bases fitting TRBD2. The CDR3 runs 16 residues. Germline assignment: CDR1 SGDLS and CDR2 YYNGEE. The CDR3 is CTSSVRGGSPFDEQFF. In nucleotides, the CDR3 is TGTACCAGCAGCGTAAGAGGCGGGAGCCCGTTTGATGAGCAGTTCTTC.

The genes are TRBV6-1 and TRBJ1-1; no clear D. The V and J ends lost 7 bases and 3 bases respectively, with 12 bases between them. CDR1 and CDR2 (germline): MNHNS, SASEGT. The CDR3 has 13 residues. The CDR3 spells CASTLGRYTEAFF. In nucleotides, the CDR3 is TGTGCCAGCACCCTGGGTCGGTACACTGAAGCTTTCTTT.

The chain joins TRBV19 to TRBJ2-7; D remains ambiguous. This CDR3 has 16 amino acids. Looked up from germline, CDR1 is LNHDA and CDR2 is SQIVND (reference sequence). The ends were cut back, 0 bases at V and 0 bases at J, with 12 bases in the middle. The CDR3 nucleotides read TGTGCCAGTAGTATAGATGTCTTTGCCGTCTCCTACGAGCAGTACTTC. Protein sequence: CASSIDVFAVSYEQYF.

The gene calls are TRBV29-1 and TRBJ2-5; D ambiguous. Near its end, the DNA agrees better with TRBJ2-7, so the J call may be wrong. The CDR3 has 13 residues. Germline V gives CDR1 SQVTM, CDR2 ANQGSEA. CDR3 sequence: CSVVVDSQYEQYF. CDR3 sequence (DNA): TGCAGCGTAGTCGTCGATAGCCAGTACGAGCAGTACTTC.

This sequence joins TRBV19 and TRBJ2-2, with no clear D. V lost 6 bases and J lost 5, with 7 bases in between. Germline lookup yields CDR1 LNHDA and CDR2 SQIVND (reference sequence). The CDR3 consists of 12 residues. DNA for the CDR3: TGTGCCAGTAGGGAAGAAACCGGGGAGCTGTTTTTT. Protein sequence: CASREETGELFF.

The chain employs TRBV4-2 and TRBJ2-1, with 9 nucleotides matching TRBD2. The CDR3 is made up of 19 amino acids. The V gene's germline CDR1 is LGHNA and CDR2 YNFKEQ. Unmatched junction bases numbered 18, after V lost 7 bases and J lost 2 bases. CDR3 loop: CASNTFGLAPFSAYNEQFF. The CDR3 region has the DNA TGTGCCAGCAACACATTCGGACTAGCGCCATTCTCGGCCTACAATGAGCAGTTCTTC.

The chain couples TRBV4-1 to TRBJ2-7; either TRBD1 or TRBD2 may fit D (6 bases each). Per germline, CDR1 MGHRA and CDR2 YSYEKL. V dropped 0 bases and J dropped 2 bases, with 11 bases sitting between them. CDR3 size: 15 residues. CDR3 region: CASSQERGDPYEQYF. The CDR3 DNA sequence: TGCGCCAGCAGCCAAGAAAGGGGGGACCCCTACGAGCAGTACTTC.

The chain carries TRBV6-5 and TRBJ2-1; D possibly matches TRBD1 or TRBD2 (6 bases each). V was shortened by 8 bases and J by 0 bases, with 11 bases between the two germline ends. The germline CDR1 and CDR2 sequences are MNHEY and SVGAGI. CDR3 length: 14 amino acids. The CDR3 coding sequence is TGTGCCAGCCGGGGGCAGGGCTCCTACAATGAGCAGTTCTTC. This encodes CASRGQGSYNEQFF.

This chain connects TRBV19 to TRBJ2-2; D ambiguous. The CDR3 is 18 residues long. The V end was cut by 0 bases, the J end by 0 bases, with 14 bases between. The V gene's germline CDR1 is LNHDA and CDR2 SQIVND (reference sequence). The CDR3 coding sequence is TGTGCCAGTAGTATAGATGTGAGGACCCTAACGAACACCGGGGAGCTGTTTTTT. Its translation is CASSIDVRTLTNTGELFF.

The chain links TRBV6-1 to TRBJ1-5; 7 bases are a match to TRBD1. The CDR3 is 17 residues long. Germline loops: CDR1 MNHNS, CDR2 SASEGT. Trimming at V came to 1 base and at J to 1 base, leaving 7 bases not matched to a gene. The CDR3 reads CASSEVQGRESNQPQHF. CDR3 nucleotide sequence: TGTGCCAGCAGTGAAGTACAGGGGAGGGAAAGCAATCAGCCCCAGCATTTT.

The chain is built from TRBV13 and TRBJ1-5; D is unclear. Germline lookup yields CDR1 PRHDT and CDR2 FYEKMQ (reference sequence). The CDR3 is made up of 14 amino acids. The V and J ends lost 0 bases and 7 bases respectively, with 10 bases between them. In nucleotides, the CDR3 is TGTGCCAGCAGCTTAGGCCGGCCGCCCCAGCCCCAGCATTTT. It codes for CASSLGRPPQPQHF.

V and J are TRBV7-6 and TRBJ1-1; the match to TRBD1 covers 9 bases. Germline trimming cut 0 bases from V and 4 bases from J; bases unmatched to any gene: 6. CDR1 is SGHVS, CDR2 FNYEAQ, per germline. This CDR3 has 16 residues. CDR3: CASSLAFGTGTTEAFF. The CDR3 DNA reads TGTGCCAGCAGCTTAGCGTTTGGGACAGGGACCACTGAAGCTTTCTTT.

The V call is TRBV6-1, the J call TRBJ1-2, with 7 bases fitting TRBD1. CDR3 size: 15 residues. CDR1 MNHNS and CDR2 SASEGT come from the germline V gene. The junction had 4 bases not matched to a gene; V was cut back by 3 bases and J by 0 bases. CDR3: CASSDGTATNYGYTF. Here the CDR3 DNA reads TGTGCCAGCAGTGATGGGACAGCCACTAACTATGGCTACACCTTC.

The V and J genes are TRBV29-1 and TRBJ2-7, with no clear D. Germline CDR1 and CDR2: SQVTM and ANQGSEA. This CDR3 region has 13 residues. The germline V and J ends were trimmed by 4 bases and 6 bases, with 16 bases remaining between them. Here the CDR3 DNA reads TGCAGCGTTGCCCCAGGCCGCAGTGGCGAGCAGTACTTC. This gives the protein CSVAPGRSGEQYF.

V is TRBV19 and J is TRBJ2-7; D might be TRBD1 (5 bases). The CDR3 length is 14 residues. Germline V gives CDR1 LNHDA, CDR2 SQIVND (reference sequence). Deletions cut 0 bases from V and 3 bases from J, with 9 bases between. CDR3 amino acids: CASSIEGDSYEQYF. The CDR3, as DNA: TGTGCCAGTAGTATAGAAGGGGATAGCTACGAGCAGTACTTC.